This is a list of T cell receptor beta chains from one sample in a study of cytomegalovirus exposure and HLA in healthy donors. Data came from immunoSEQ multiplex PCR; TCRdb stores just in-frame clones and leaves some out. The sample shows about 78,000 clones, 80% of them seen only once. The sequencing sample was made of PBMCs. The source of these receptors is a man between 50 and 59 years old in good health and CMV-seropositive. CDR3s include the opening cysteine and the closing phenylalanine or tryptophan. A D gene is named only where the DNA matches it firmly. Clone size is given for some rows only: seen once, a few or many times, or a class if the clone is expanded.

d_call: TRBD1; v_call: TRBV4-1; clone_size: -; j_call: TRBJ1-4; cdr3_nt: TGCGCCAGCAGCCAACGGTCGGGACAGGGGGGCGAAAAACTGTTTTTT; cdr3_aa: CASSQRSGQGGEKLFF
d_call: -; v_call: TRBV2; clone_size: few; j_call: TRBJ1-1; cdr3_nt: TGTGCCAGCAGTGATGGAAGTGGAGGGGTCATCACTGAAGCTTTCTTT; cdr3_aa: CASSDGSGGVITEAFF
d_call: -; v_call: TRBV6-1; clone_size: -; j_call: TRBJ1-5; cdr3_nt: TGTGCCAGCAGGGGACACCACTTGAGCAATCAGCCCCAGCATTTT; cdr3_aa: CASRGHHLSNQPQHF
d_call: TRBD2; v_call: TRBV5-1; clone_size: -; j_call: TRBJ2-7; cdr3_nt: TGCGCCAGCAGCTTGGGACTAGCGACCTACGAGCAGTACTTC; cdr3_aa: CASSLGLATYEQYF
d_call: -; v_call: TRBV7-9; clone_size: few; j_call: TRBJ1-2; cdr3_nt: TGTGCCAGCAGTTCACACGGTGGGGCCAACTATGGCTACACCTTC; cdr3_aa: CASSSHGGANYGYTF
d_call: TRBD2; v_call: TRBV5-1; clone_size: -; j_call: TRBJ2-3; cdr3_nt: TGCGCCAGCAGCTTGGTTGCGGGAGGGGTTGGAGATACGCAGTATTTT; cdr3_aa: CASSLVAGGVGDTQYF
d_call: -; v_call: TRBV21-1; clone_size: once; j_call: TRBJ2-1; cdr3_nt: TGTGCCAGCAGCAAAGTCCAGGCTAGCGGGAGTTTTCGCAATGAGCAGTTCTTC; cdr3_aa: CASSKVQASGSFRNEQFF
d_call: TRBD1; v_call: TRBV9; clone_size: -; j_call: TRBJ1-5; cdr3_nt: TGTGCCAGCAGCGCTAAACAGGGGATGGGTCAGCCCCAGCATTTT; cdr3_aa: CASSAKQGMGQPQHF
d_call: -; v_call: TRBV5-8; clone_size: -; j_call: TRBJ1-1; cdr3_nt: TGTGCCAGCAGCTATTATGGCCAACGGAGCACTGAAGCTTTCTTT; cdr3_aa: CASSYYGQRSTEAFF
d_call: TRBD1; v_call: TRBV29-1; clone_size: -; j_call: TRBJ2-7; cdr3_nt: TGCAGCGTCCGGAACCTCAGGACAGGGGAGAGCGAGCAGTACTTC; cdr3_aa: CSVRNLRTGESEQYF
d_call: TRBD2; v_call: TRBV10-1; clone_size: -; j_call: TRBJ2-2; cdr3_nt: TGCGCCAGCCGGCTAGCGGGGGACACCGGGGAGCTGTTTTTT; cdr3_aa: CASRLAGDTGELFF
d_call: TRBD1; v_call: TRBV29-1; clone_size: -; j_call: TRBJ1-1; cdr3_nt: TGCAGCGCTTACCGGGACAGGGATGACACTGAAGCTTTCTTT; cdr3_aa: CSAYRDRDDTEAFF
d_call: TRBD1; v_call: TRBV27; clone_size: -; j_call: TRBJ2-5; cdr3_nt: TGTGCCAGCAGTCCTGGGACAGGGGGCGCGGAGACCCAGTACTTC; cdr3_aa: CASSPGTGGAETQYF
d_call: -; v_call: TRBV27; clone_size: -; j_call: TRBJ1-2; cdr3_nt: TGTGCCAGCAGCAGAGTCGGGGGCTATGGCTACACCTTC; cdr3_aa: CASSRVGGYGYTF
d_call: -; v_call: TRBV30; clone_size: -; j_call: TRBJ1-1; cdr3_nt: TGTGCCTGGACACCTCCGGGACACCTTAACACTGAAGCTTTCTTT; cdr3_aa: CAWTPPGHLNTEAFF
d_call: TRBD2; v_call: TRBV5-6; clone_size: -; j_call: TRBJ2-7; cdr3_nt: TGTGCCAGCAGCTTGCTCCTAGCGGAAGCCTACGAGCAGTACTTC; cdr3_aa: CASSLLLAEAYEQYF
d_call: -; v_call: TRBV2; clone_size: few; j_call: TRBJ1-1; cdr3_nt: TGTGCCAGCAGAGTACAGGGAAGTGGGACTGAAGCTTTCTTT; cdr3_aa: CASRVQGSGTEAFF
d_call: -; v_call: TRBV19; clone_size: -; j_call: TRBJ1-2; cdr3_nt: TGTGCCAGTAGTCCAGGATATCCAAACTATGGCTACACCTTC; cdr3_aa: CASSPGYPNYGYTF
d_call: -; v_call: TRBV6-1; clone_size: -; j_call: TRBJ2-5; cdr3_nt: TGTGCCAGCCACGACGTAGCGACCCAGTACTTC; cdr3_aa: CASHDVATQYF
d_call: TRBD2; v_call: TRBV7-8; clone_size: -; j_call: TRBJ2-7; cdr3_nt: TGTGCCAGCAGCTTAGCAGCGGGAGTCCTCCCCAGGGGCTACGAGCAGTACTTC; cdr3_aa: CASSLAAGVLPRGYEQYF
d_call: -; v_call: TRBV4-2; clone_size: once; j_call: TRBJ1-3; cdr3_nt: TGTGCCAGCAGCCAAGGATGGGGGGCTGGAAACACCATATATTTT; cdr3_aa: CASSQGWGAGNTIYF
d_call: TRBD1; v_call: TRBV7-7; clone_size: -; j_call: TRBJ1-4; cdr3_nt: TGTGCTAGCAGCTTGACGACAGGGGGTTTGGCAACTAATGAAAAACTGTTTTTT; cdr3_aa: CASSLTTGGLATNEKLFF
d_call: -; v_call: TRBV7-3; clone_size: -; j_call: TRBJ2-6; cdr3_nt: TGTGCCAGCAGCCCCGGAAGGGGCCGAGACGTCCTGACTTTC; cdr3_aa: CASSPGRGRDVLTF
d_call: TRBD1; v_call: TRBV6-5; clone_size: few; j_call: TRBJ2-1; cdr3_nt: TGTGCCAGCAACCCGGACAGGGCCTACAATGAGCAGTTCTTC; cdr3_aa: CASNPDRAYNEQFF
d_call: -; v_call: TRBV5-3; clone_size: -; j_call: TRBJ1-2; cdr3_nt: TGTGCCAGAAGCTTGACTCGAGTGAGGAATAAACTCGATCACCTATGCGGCTACACCTTC; cdr3_aa: CARSLTRVRNKLDHLCGYTF
d_call: -; v_call: TRBV5-8; clone_size: -; j_call: TRBJ2-4; cdr3_nt: TGTGCCAGCAGCTTGAGAATTCTGCAGCGGGAAAACATTCAGTACTTC; cdr3_aa: CASSLRILQRENIQYF
d_call: -; v_call: TRBV7-9; clone_size: -; j_call: TRBJ1-1; cdr3_nt: TGTGCCAGCAGCTTATCCAGGGAGAACACTGAAGCTTTCTTT; cdr3_aa: CASSLSRENTEAFF
d_call: TRBD1; v_call: TRBV5-1; clone_size: few; j_call: TRBJ1-6; cdr3_nt: TGCGCCAGCAGCTTTGGGACAGGAGGTTCACCCCTCCACTTT; cdr3_aa: CASSFGTGGSPLHF
d_call: TRBD1; v_call: TRBV7-9; clone_size: few; j_call: TRBJ2-5; cdr3_nt: TGTGCCAGCAGCTTGGGGACAGGGGATCAAGAGACCCAGTACTTC; cdr3_aa: CASSLGTGDQETQYF
d_call: TRBD1; v_call: TRBV7-9; clone_size: -; j_call: TRBJ1-4; cdr3_nt: TGTGCCAGCAGCTTGAGACAGGGGGCTAATGAAAAACTGTTTTTT; cdr3_aa: CASSLRQGANEKLFF
d_call: -; v_call: TRBV5-1; clone_size: -; j_call: TRBJ2-1; cdr3_nt: TGCGCCAGCAGCCCGGAGACAGGAGCTACCTCCTACAATGAGCAGTTCTTC; cdr3_aa: CASSPETGATSYNEQFF
d_call: -; v_call: TRBV7-9; clone_size: -; j_call: TRBJ2-1; cdr3_nt: TGTGCCAGCAGCCTGAGCCAGGGATACTACAATGAGCAGTTCTTC; cdr3_aa: CASSLSQGYYNEQFF
d_call: -; v_call: TRBV4-3; clone_size: -; j_call: TRBJ2-1; cdr3_nt: TGCGCCAGCAGCCAAGATTTAGGAGCCCGGGAGCAGTTCTTC; cdr3_aa: CASSQDLGAREQFF
d_call: -; v_call: TRBV7-9; clone_size: -; j_call: TRBJ2-2; cdr3_nt: TGTGCCAGCAGCCTACAACGGGAGAGCCGGAACACCGGGGAGCTGTTTTTT; cdr3_aa: CASSLQRESRNTGELFF
d_call: TRBD2; v_call: TRBV2; clone_size: -; j_call: TRBJ2-7; cdr3_nt: TGTGCCAGCAGTGGGCTTAGCGGGAGGAGAGACGAGCAGTACTTC; cdr3_aa: CASSGLSGRRDEQYF
d_call: -; v_call: TRBV6-5; clone_size: -; j_call: TRBJ2-3; cdr3_nt: TGTGCCAGCAGTTACTCGATCGCCCAGAACACAGATACGCAGTATTTT; cdr3_aa: CASSYSIAQNTDTQYF
d_call: TRBD1; v_call: TRBV30; clone_size: -; j_call: TRBJ1-2; cdr3_nt: TGTGCCTGGACGGGACAGTTAATCTATGGCTACACCTTC; cdr3_aa: CAWTGQLIYGYTF
d_call: -; v_call: TRBV27; clone_size: -; j_call: TRBJ2-2; cdr3_nt: TGTGCCAGCAGTCAGGACAAGTCCGGGGAGCTGTTTTTT; cdr3_aa: CASSQDKSGELFF
d_call: TRBD2; v_call: TRBV6-5; clone_size: few; j_call: TRBJ2-1; cdr3_nt: TGTGCCAGCAATGGACTAGCGGGCCTCAATGAGCAGTTCTTC; cdr3_aa: CASNGLAGLNEQFF
d_call: -; v_call: TRBV7-9; clone_size: -; j_call: TRBJ2-5; cdr3_nt: TGTGCCAGCAGCCCGGGGAGGCTGGAGCAGTACTTC; cdr3_aa: CASSPGRLEQYF
d_call: -; v_call: TRBV11-3; clone_size: -; j_call: TRBJ1-1; cdr3_nt: TGTGCCAGCAGCGTACCTCAGGGGAGAGGGGACACTGAAGCTTTCTTT; cdr3_aa: CASSVPQGRGDTEAFF
d_call: -; v_call: TRBV7-9; clone_size: -; j_call: TRBJ1-5; cdr3_nt: TGTGCCAGCAGCTTAAGTACGGGAGGTTATAGCAATCAGCCCCAGCATTTT; cdr3_aa: CASSLSTGGYSNQPQHF
d_call: -; v_call: TRBV7-9; clone_size: -; j_call: TRBJ2-5; cdr3_nt: TGTGCCAGCAGCTATGGGACGGCGGGGGAGACCCAGTACTTC; cdr3_aa: CASSYGTAGETQYF